The clone carrying this TCR beta chain occurred many times. Its cognate antigen is unknown. The sample comes from a study of spatial heterogeneity in lung cancer. Across the study: A strong correlation was found between TCR transcript counts in tumor regions and a T cell module score derived from matched bulk RNA-seq. Findings and limits, study-wide: Intratumoral expanded alpha and beta TCR counts were found to track tumor mutation counts.

TCRdb reanalysed the 5' RACE reads using MiXCR and keeps one entry per CDR3 protein. The table lists tens of thousands of distinct CDR3 sequences, roughly 15% of them singletons. Time point of the sample: sample taken at primary tumor resection. This sample comprised lung tumor tissue, obtained at surgery. This TCR was sampled from a female donor with early-stage non-small cell lung cancer.

CDR3 DNA sequence: TGCAGCGTCCCAGGGACTAGCGGGAGAAGGAATGAGCAGTTCTTC. Protein product: CSVPGTSGRRNEQFF. The rearrangement links TRBV29-1 to TRBJ2-1; 14 nucleotides match TRBD2. V was clipped by 6 bases and J by 7 bases; unmatched bases: 8. CDR1 is SQVTM, CDR2 ANQGSEA, per germline. This CDR3 is built from 15 residues.